This record looks at one TCR beta chain sequence and its context. The source of the sample is a study of shared clonotypes between healthy human individuals. This table comes from immunoSEQ multiplex PCR, and its TCRdb copy is limited to in-frame clones, with some not included. In the table there are about 2.5 million clones, 80% to 95% of which are singletons. CDR1 SGHRS and CDR2 YFSETQ come from the germline V gene. There are 16 residues in the CDR3. V was trimmed by 0 bases and J by 8 bases, leaving 15 bases between them. The origin of this receptor is a man younger than 35 in good health. Some clones in this sample may be carry-over from other donors' samples. The sequenced material came from naive CD4+ T cells from PBMCs. Subset defined: CD45RA+ positively selected. V usage is TRBV5-1 and J usage is TRBJ1-6; D unresolved. The CDR3 bases are TGCGCCAGCAGCTTGGCCCCGGGCAGTAGCGATTCACCCCTCCACTTT. As protein: CASSLAPGSSDSPLHF.